These T cell receptor beta chains were read from a single sample in a study of cytomegalovirus exposure and HLA in healthy donors. The protocol was immunoSEQ multiplex PCR, while the TCRdb copy is restricted to in-frame clones and leaves out a portion. This table lists around 120,000 clones. Material: PBMCs. These receptors all stem from a man aged 18 to 29 in good health and CMV-seronegative. The CDR3 runs from the conserved cysteine through the conserved F or W. D genes are given only for firm matches.

CDR3 length: 15; V gene: TRBV9; D gene: TRBD1; J gene: TRBJ1-3; CDR3 protein: CASSVAQGVGNTIYF; CDR3 DNA: TGTGCCAGCAGCGTAGCGCAGGGGGTAGGAAACACCATATATTTT
CDR3 length: 13; V gene: TRBV5-4; D gene: -; J gene: TRBJ1-5; CDR3 protein: CASSLSVGDPQHF; CDR3 DNA: TGTGCCAGCAGCTTGTCCGTCGGTGATCCCCAGCATTTT
CDR3 length: 13; V gene: TRBV9; D gene: -; J gene: TRBJ2-1; CDR3 protein: CASSATTSNEQFF; CDR3 DNA: TGTGCCAGCAGCGCCACGACTAGCAATGAGCAGTTCTTC
CDR3 length: 15; V gene: TRBV5-1; D gene: -; J gene: TRBJ2-1; CDR3 protein: CASSLAMPLGNEQFF; CDR3 DNA: TGCGCCAGCAGCTTGGCCATGCCCCTCGGCAATGAGCAGTTCTTC
CDR3 length: 16; V gene: TRBV5-1; D gene: -; J gene: TRBJ2-3; CDR3 protein: CASSHLRDWRLSMQYF; CDR3 DNA: TGCGCCAGCAGCCACCTCCGGGACTGGAGGCTTAGTATGCAGTATTTT
CDR3 length: 11; V gene: TRBV11-2; D gene: -; J gene: TRBJ1-2; CDR3 protein: CASSLGDGYTF; CDR3 DNA: TGTGCCAGCAGCTTAGGCGATGGCTACACCTTC
CDR3 length: 12; V gene: TRBV19; D gene: TRBD1; J gene: TRBJ2-7; CDR3 protein: CASSPGQAEQYF; CDR3 DNA: TGTGCCAGTAGCCCTGGACAGGCCGAGCAGTACTTC
CDR3 length: 15; V gene: TRBV11-2; D gene: -; J gene: TRBJ1-1; CDR3 protein: CASSLEQTGNTEAFF; CDR3 DNA: TGTGCCAGCAGCTTAGAGCAGACAGGAAACACTGAAGCTTTCTTT
CDR3 length: 12; V gene: TRBV9; D gene: -; J gene: TRBJ1-2; CDR3 protein: CASSAVTYGYTF; CDR3 DNA: TGTGCCAGCAGCGCGGTCACCTATGGCTACACCTTC
CDR3 length: 15; V gene: TRBV10-3; D gene: -; J gene: TRBJ1-5; CDR3 protein: CAISERGYSNQPQHF; CDR3 DNA: TGTGCCATCAGTGAAAGGGGTTATAGCAATCAGCCCCAGCATTTT
CDR3 length: 16; V gene: TRBV5-1; D gene: TRBD1; J gene: TRBJ1-2; CDR3 protein: CASSTGQGFGNYGYTF; CDR3 DNA: TGCGCCAGCAGCACGGGACAGGGATTCGGCAACTATGGCTACACCTTC
CDR3 length: 12; V gene: TRBV29-1; D gene: TRBD1; J gene: TRBJ2-7; CDR3 protein: CSAWDRTYEQYF; CDR3 DNA: TGCAGCGCCTGGGACAGAACCTACGAGCAGTACTTC
CDR3 length: 15; V gene: TRBV2; D gene: TRBD1; J gene: TRBJ2-5; CDR3 protein: CASSAPGQGEETQYF; CDR3 DNA: TGTGCCAGCAGTGCACCGGGACAGGGGGAAGAGACCCAGTACTTC
CDR3 length: 13; V gene: TRBV7-8; D gene: -; J gene: TRBJ1-1; CDR3 protein: CASSLALAAEAFF; CDR3 DNA: TGTGCCAGCAGCTTAGCGCTAGCGGCCGAAGCTTTCTTT
CDR3 length: 15; V gene: TRBV6-4; D gene: TRBD2; J gene: TRBJ2-5; CDR3 protein: CASSDSTGGQETQYF; CDR3 DNA: TGTGCCAGCAGTGACTCAACGGGGGGCCAAGAGACCCAGTACTTC
CDR3 length: 14; V gene: TRBV5-5; D gene: -; J gene: TRBJ2-7; CDR3 protein: CASSLGSKSYEQYF; CDR3 DNA: TGTGCCAGCAGCCTCGGGTCAAAGTCCTACGAGCAGTACTTC